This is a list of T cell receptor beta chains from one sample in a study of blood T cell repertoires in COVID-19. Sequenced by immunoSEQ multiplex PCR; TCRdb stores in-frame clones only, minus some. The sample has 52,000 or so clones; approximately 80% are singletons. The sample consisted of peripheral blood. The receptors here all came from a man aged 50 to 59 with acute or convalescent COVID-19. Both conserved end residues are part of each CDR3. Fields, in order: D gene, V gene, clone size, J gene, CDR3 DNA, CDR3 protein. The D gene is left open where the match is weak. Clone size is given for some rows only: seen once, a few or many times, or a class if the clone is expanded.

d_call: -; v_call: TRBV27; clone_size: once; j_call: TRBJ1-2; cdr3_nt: TGTGCCAGCAGTTTACTCTATGGCTACACCTTC; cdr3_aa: CASSLLYGYTF
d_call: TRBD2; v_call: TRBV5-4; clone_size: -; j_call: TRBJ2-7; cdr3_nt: TGTGCCAGCAGTGAGCACGCTAGCGGTTCTTACGAGCAGTACTTC; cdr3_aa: CASSEHASGSYEQYF
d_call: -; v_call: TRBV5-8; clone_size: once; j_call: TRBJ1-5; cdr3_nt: TGTGCCAGCAGCTCCATTCAGCCCCAGCATTTT; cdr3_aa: CASSSIQPQHF
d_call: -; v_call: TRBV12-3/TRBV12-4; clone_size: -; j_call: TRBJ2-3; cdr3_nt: TGTGCCAGCAGGCGGCCAACAGATACGCAGTATTTT; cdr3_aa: CASRRPTDTQYF
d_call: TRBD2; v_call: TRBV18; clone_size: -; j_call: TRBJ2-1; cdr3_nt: TGTGCCAGCTCACCACCGATCGGGACTAGCGGGTATAAAGGCAATGAGCAGTTCTTC; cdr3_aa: CASSPPIGTSGYKGNEQFF
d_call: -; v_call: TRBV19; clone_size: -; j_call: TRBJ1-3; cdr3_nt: TGTGCCAGTAGTACCCTAGGGGGCTCTGGAAACACCATATATTTT; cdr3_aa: CASSTLGGSGNTIYF
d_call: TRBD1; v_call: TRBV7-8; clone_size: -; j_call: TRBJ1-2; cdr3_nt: TGTGCCAGCAGCTTAGGCCCCGCACAGGGGGGCGGCTACACCTTC; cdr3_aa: CASSLGPAQGGGYTF
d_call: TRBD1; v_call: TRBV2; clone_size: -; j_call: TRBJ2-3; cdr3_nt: TGTGCCAGCAGCAAGACAGGGGTGCGCACAGATACGCAGTATTTT; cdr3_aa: CASSKTGVRTDTQYF
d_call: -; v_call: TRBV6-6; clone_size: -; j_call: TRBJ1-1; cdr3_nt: TGTGCCAGCAGTTATGGGAGATTGAACACTGAAGCTTTCTTT; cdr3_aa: CASSYGRLNTEAFF
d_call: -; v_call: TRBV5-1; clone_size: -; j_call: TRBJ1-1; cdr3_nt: TGCGCCAGCAGCTTGGGGGCAGGGGATAGTGAAGCTTTCTTT; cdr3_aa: CASSLGAGDSEAFF
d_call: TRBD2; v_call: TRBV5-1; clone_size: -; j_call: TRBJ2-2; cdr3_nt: TGCGCCAGCAGCTTGGTAGGGACTACTAACACCGGGGAGCTGTTTTTT; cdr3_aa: CASSLVGTTNTGELFF
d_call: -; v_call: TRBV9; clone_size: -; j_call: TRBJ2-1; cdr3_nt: TGTGCCAGCAGCGTAAGCGGCTACAATGAGCAGTTCTTC; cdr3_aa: CASSVSGYNEQFF
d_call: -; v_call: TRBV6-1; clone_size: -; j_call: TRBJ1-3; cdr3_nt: TGTGCCAGCAGTGAGGGGGCTAACTCTGGAAACACCATATATTTT; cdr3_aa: CASSEGANSGNTIYF
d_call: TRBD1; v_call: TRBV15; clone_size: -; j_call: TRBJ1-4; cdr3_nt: TGTGCCACCAAGACCGACAGGGGCCGGCTTAATGAAAAACTGTTTTTT; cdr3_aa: CATKTDRGRLNEKLFF
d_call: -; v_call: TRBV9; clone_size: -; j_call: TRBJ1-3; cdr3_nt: TGTGCCAGCAGCCCACCCCCACAGTACTCTGGAAACACCATATATTTT; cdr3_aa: CASSPPPQYSGNTIYF
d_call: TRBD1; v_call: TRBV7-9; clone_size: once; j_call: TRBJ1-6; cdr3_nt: TGTGCCAGCAGCCGGACAGGGCTCGGTTCACCCCTCCACTTT; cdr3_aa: CASSRTGLGSPLHF
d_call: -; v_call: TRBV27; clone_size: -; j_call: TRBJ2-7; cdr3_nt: TGTGCCAGCAGTTTCCGGGACTCGGACTACGAGCAGTACTTC; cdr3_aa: CASSFRDSDYEQYF
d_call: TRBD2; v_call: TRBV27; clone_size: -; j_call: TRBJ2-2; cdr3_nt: TGTGCCAGCAGACTCCTAGCGGGGGGGCGTGACACCGGGGAGCTGTTTTTT; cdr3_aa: CASRLLAGGRDTGELFF
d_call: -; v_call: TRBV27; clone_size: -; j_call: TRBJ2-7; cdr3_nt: TGTGCCAGCAGTTTAATCGGAGGGGTGGGAGAGCAGTACTTC; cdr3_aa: CASSLIGGVGEQYF
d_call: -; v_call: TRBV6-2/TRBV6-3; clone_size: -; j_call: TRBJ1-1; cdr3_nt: TGTGCCAGCAGTCCGGACAGTCTGAACACTGAAGCTTTCTTT; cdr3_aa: CASSPDSLNTEAFF
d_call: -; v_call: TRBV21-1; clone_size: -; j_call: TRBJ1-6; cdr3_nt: TGTGCCAGCAGCCTTGGGCACCCAAGGGGCCGCTCCTATAATTCACCCCTCCACTTT; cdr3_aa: CASSLGHPRGRSYNSPLHF
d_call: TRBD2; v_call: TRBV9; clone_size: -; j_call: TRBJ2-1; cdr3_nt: TGTGCCAGCAGCGTAGGGTTGAGGACTAGAACCTACAATGAGCAGTTCTTC; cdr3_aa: CASSVGLRTRTYNEQFF
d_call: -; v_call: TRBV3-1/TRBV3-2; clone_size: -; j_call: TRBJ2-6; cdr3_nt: TGTGCCAGCAGCCAAGTCCGGGACAACTCTGGGGCCAACGTCCTGACTTTC; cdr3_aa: CASSQVRDNSGANVLTF
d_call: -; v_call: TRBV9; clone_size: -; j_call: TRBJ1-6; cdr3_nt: TGTGCCAGCAGCTCTAGAGGGAGGATTAATTCACCCCTCCACTTT; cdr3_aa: CASSSRGRINSPLHF
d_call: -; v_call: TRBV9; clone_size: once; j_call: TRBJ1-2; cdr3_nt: TGTGCCAGCAGCCCTCCCGGGGGGGCGCTGGGCTATGGCTACACCTTC; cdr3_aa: CASSPPGGALGYGYTF
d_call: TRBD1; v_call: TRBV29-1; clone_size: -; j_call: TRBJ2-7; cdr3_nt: TGCAGCGTTGAAGTTCGGGACAGGGTTTCTGGGGAGCAGTACTTC; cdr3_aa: CSVEVRDRVSGEQYF
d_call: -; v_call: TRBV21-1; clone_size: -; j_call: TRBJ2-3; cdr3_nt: TGTGCCAGCAGCAAAGCCCCGCTAGCGGGGGCCGTCAATAGCACAGATACGCAGTATTTT; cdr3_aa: CASSKAPLAGAVNSTDTQYF
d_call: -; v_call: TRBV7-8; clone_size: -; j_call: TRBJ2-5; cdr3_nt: TGTGCCAGCAGCTTCCGCAAGGTGCCCGTCGGGTCGAGGAAAGAGACCCAGTACTTC; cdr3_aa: CASSFRKVPVGSRKETQYF
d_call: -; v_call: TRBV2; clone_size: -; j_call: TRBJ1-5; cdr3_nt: TGTGCCAGCAGTGAAGCGCGTGCAGGGGATCAGCCCCAGCATTTT; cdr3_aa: CASSEARAGDQPQHF
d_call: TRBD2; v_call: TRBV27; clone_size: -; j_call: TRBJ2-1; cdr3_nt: TGTGCCAGCAGTTCTCTGACTAGCGGGAGGGTCAATGAGCAGTTCTTC; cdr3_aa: CASSSLTSGRVNEQFF
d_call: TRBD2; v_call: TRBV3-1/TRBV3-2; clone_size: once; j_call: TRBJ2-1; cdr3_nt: TGTGCCAGCAGAGGAGCGGGAGGGGGGAATGAGCAGTTCTTC; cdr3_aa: CASRGAGGGNEQFF
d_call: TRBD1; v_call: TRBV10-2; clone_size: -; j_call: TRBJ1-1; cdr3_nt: TGCGCCAGCAAGGGACAGGGGTTAGGGAACACTGAAGCTTTCTTT; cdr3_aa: CASKGQGLGNTEAFF
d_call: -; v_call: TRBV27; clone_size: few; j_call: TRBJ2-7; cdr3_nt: TGTGCCAGCGGGAGAGGAGTAGTACCCTACGAGCAGTACTTC; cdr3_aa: CASGRGVVPYEQYF
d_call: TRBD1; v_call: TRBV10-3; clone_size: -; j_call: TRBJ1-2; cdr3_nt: TGTGCCATCAGTGAGGCCGCCGGGACAGAAGGCTACACCTTC; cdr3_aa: CAISEAAGTEGYTF
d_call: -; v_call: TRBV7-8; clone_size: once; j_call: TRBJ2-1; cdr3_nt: TGTGCCAGCAGCCCTAGTCCTCACCCCCGCATTGAGCAGTTCTTC; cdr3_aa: CASSPSPHPRIEQFF
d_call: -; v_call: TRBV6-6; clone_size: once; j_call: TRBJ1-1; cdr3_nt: TGTGCCAGCAGGCGGACAGCTAACACTGAAGCTTTCTTT; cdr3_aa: CASRRTANTEAFF
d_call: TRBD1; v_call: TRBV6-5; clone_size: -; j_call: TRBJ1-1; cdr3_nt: TGTGCCAGCAGTTACTCGCTGGACAGGGAAGCTTTCTTT; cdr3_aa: CASSYSLDREAFF
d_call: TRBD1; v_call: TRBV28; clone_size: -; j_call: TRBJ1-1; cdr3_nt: TGTGCCAGCAGGAAGGACAGGGTAAGGAACACTGAAGCTTTCTTT; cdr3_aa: CASRKDRVRNTEAFF
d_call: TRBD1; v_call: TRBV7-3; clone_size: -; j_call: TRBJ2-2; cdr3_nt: TGTGCCAGCAGCCTTACGGGACAGGGTGAAACCGGGGAGCTGTTTTTT; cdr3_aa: CASSLTGQGETGELFF
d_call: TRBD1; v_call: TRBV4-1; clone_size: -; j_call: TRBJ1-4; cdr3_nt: TGCGCCAGCAGCCAAGCCCTATCCCAGACAGGGATCGATGAAAAACTGTTTTTT; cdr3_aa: CASSQALSQTGIDEKLFF